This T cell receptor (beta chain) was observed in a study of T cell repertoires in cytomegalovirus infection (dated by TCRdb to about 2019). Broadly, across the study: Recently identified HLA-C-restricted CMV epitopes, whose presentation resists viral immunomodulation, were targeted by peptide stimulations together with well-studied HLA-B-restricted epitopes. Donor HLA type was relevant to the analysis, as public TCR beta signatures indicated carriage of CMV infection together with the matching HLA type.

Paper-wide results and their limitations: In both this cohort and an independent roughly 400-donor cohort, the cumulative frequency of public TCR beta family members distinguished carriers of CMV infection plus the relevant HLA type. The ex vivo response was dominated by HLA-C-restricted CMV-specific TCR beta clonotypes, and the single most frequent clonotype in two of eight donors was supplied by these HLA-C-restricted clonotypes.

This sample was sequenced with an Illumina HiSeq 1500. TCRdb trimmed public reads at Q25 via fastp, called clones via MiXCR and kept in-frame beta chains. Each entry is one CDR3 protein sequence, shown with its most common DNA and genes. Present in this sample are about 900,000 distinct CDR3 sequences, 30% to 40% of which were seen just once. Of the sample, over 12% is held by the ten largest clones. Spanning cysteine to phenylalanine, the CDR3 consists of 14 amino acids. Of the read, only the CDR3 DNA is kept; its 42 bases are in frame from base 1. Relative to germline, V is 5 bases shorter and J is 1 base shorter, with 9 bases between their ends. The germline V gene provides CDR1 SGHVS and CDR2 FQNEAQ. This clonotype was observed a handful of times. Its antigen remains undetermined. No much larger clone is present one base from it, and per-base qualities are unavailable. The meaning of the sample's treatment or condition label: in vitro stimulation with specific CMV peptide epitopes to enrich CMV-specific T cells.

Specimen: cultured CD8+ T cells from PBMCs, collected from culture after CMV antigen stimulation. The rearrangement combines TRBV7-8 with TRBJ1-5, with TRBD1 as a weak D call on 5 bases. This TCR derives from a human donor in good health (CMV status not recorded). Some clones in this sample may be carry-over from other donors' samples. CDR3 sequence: CASSLDNSNQPQHF. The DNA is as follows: TGTGCCAGCAGCCTGGACAACAGCAATCAGCCCCAGCATTTT.